This T cell receptor beta chain is from a study of shared clonotypes between healthy human individuals. Overall study results and limits: Against clonotypes common to all four donors, non-shared ones had lower generation probabilities. Across subsets, estimated richness was generally greater for naive than for memory populations. Among a few donors, about 4.6% of naive CD4 clonotypes were found in common.

CD8 cells regarded as naive lacked CD45RO, were positively chosen for CCR7, and omitted terminally differentiated effector memory CD45RA+ cells. Adult Caucasians living in Nashville, Tennessee made up all of the donors. As concerns this clone: Its cognate antigen is unknown.

Generated by immunoSEQ multiplex PCR, the TCRdb table keeps only in-frame clones and is missing some. The sample holds hundreds of thousands of clones, approximately 96% seen once. CDR1 SGHTS and CDR2 YDEGEE come from the germline V gene. Trimming removed 4 bases at V and 1 base at J, with 11 bases between. CDR3 length: 14 residues. This TCR was recovered from a woman in her twenties or thirties in good health. V usage is TRBV5-8 and J usage is TRBJ1-1; maybe TRBD1 (5 bases). Sequenced material: naive CD8+ T cells sorted from blood. CDR3 region: CASSRWDGNTEAFF. DNA for the CDR3: TGTGCCAGCAGCAGGTGGGACGGGAACACTGAAGCTTTCTTT.